This TCR beta chain was found in a study of cytomegalovirus exposure and HLA in healthy donors. Points from the study as a whole: Researchers reportedly found TCR beta sequences accurately predicted most subjects' HLA-A and HLA-B alleles.

V lost 7 bases to trimming and J lost 3 bases, with 16 bases between them. The CDR3 covers 14 residues. Per the germline V gene, CDR1 is MDHEN and CDR2 is SYDVKM. The PCR made use of 60 Vbeta and 13 Jbeta primers. TCRdb keeps only in-frame clones here, not all; method: immunoSEQ multiplex PCR. The repertoire holds some 130,000 clones, with 82% as singletons. A remark on this clone: What it recognizes is unknown.

This receptor was identified in a male donor in good health and CMV-seropositive. The specimen sequenced was PBMCs. The rearrangement links TRBV28 to TRBJ2-7; D is possibly TRBD2 (5 bases). CDR3 in amino acids: CASNGDRGIYEQYF. DNA for the CDR3: TGTGCCAGCAATGGCGATCGGGGAATCTACGAGCAGTACTTC.